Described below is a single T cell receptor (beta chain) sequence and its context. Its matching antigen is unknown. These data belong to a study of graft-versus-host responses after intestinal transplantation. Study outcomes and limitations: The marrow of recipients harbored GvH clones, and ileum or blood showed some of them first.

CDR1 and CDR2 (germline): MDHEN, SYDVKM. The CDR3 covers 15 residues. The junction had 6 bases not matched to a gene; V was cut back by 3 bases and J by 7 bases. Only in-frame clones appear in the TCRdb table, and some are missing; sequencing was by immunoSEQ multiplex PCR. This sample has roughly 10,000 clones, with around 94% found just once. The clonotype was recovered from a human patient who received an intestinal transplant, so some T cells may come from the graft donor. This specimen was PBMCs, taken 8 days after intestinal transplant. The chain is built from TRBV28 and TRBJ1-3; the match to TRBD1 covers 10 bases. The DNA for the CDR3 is TGTGCCAGCAGTTTTGGGACAGGGGATTATAACACCATATATTTT. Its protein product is CASSFGTGDYNTIYF.